The next 23 T cell receptor beta chains were all read from a single sample in a study of T-cell memory formation after mild COVID-19. Each CDR3 protein gets one entry after TCRdb re-called the 5' RACE reads with MiXCR. The sample yields roughly 600,000 distinct CDR3 sequences, 15% to 20% seen once. The sample comprised PBMCs or a T cell subset sorted from them (not recorded which). The receptors here all came from an adult woman who had mild COVID-19 (a few samples of this study predate the infection). Cell type and time point are not known.

This clonotype has only a few counts. V usage is TRBV15 and J usage is TRBJ2-7; 7 nucleotides align to TRBD1. This CDR3 is 13 amino acids long. The V segment lost 5 bases and the J segment 0 bases; nucleotides outside the gene matches: 1. The germline gives CDR1 LNHNV, CDR2 YYDKDF (reference sequence). CDR3 loop: CATSGDSSYEQYF. The CDR3 nucleotides are TGTGCCACCAGCGGGGACAGCTCCTACGAGCAGTACTTC.

This clonotype has more than one count but fewer than ten. The chain carries TRBV6-2 or TRBV6-3 and TRBJ2-7; D not certain. CDR1 is MNHEY and CDR2 is SVGEGT in the germline V gene. V lost 5 bases and J lost 2, with 7 bases in between. This CDR3 comprises 12 residues. The CDR3 DNA follows: TGTGCCAGCAGTGCCTTTACCTACGAGCAGTACTTC. Protein sequence: CASSAFTYEQYF.

The chain is built from TRBV5-6 and TRBJ2-6, with 7 positions matching TRBD1. The CDR3 is made up of 17 amino acids. Germline V gene lookup returns CDR1 SGHDT and CDR2 YYEEEE. V lost 6 bases and J lost 4; bases outside the gene matches: 13. The CDR3 DNA reads as TGTGCCAGCATCACCAACACAGGGGCCGGAGGGGCCAACGTCCTGACTTTC. Encoded protein: CASITNTGAGGANVLTF.

In its sample, this clonotype was seen a few times. The CDR3 is CATSSGTGPYEQYF. For the CDR3, the DNA is TGTGCCACCAGCAGCGGGACAGGACCCTACGAGCAGTACTTC. The chain combines TRBV15 with TRBJ2-7, with 8 bases fitting TRBD1. The trim removed 3 bases at V and 2 bases at J, leaving 3 bases unmatched. The CDR3 is made up of 14 amino acids. Germline assignment: CDR1 LNHNV and CDR2 YYDKDF (reference sequence).

Only a few counts were recorded for this clonotype. The chain is built from TRBV9 and TRBJ1-3, with D perhaps matching TRBD1 (6 bases). The CDR3 is 16 residues long. V lost 0 bases to trimming and J lost 0 bases, with 10 bases between them. Per germline, CDR1 SGDLS and CDR2 YYNGEE. The chain's CDR3 is CASSVDLGGSGNTIYF. The CDR3 DNA reads TGTGCCAGCAGCGTAGATCTAGGGGGCTCTGGAAACACCATATATTTT.

This clonotype has a handful of counts. The rearrangement links TRBV6-2 or TRBV6-3 to TRBJ2-2, with a tentative D call TRBD1 (6 bases). Looked up from germline, CDR1 is MNHEY and CDR2 is SVGEGT. This CDR3 contains 15 residues. V was clipped by 6 bases and J by 7 bases, with 18 bases between them. The CDR3 here is CASRSRARGIGELFF. For the CDR3, the DNA is TGTGCCAGCAGGAGTCGGGCCAGGGGAATCGGGGAGCTGTTTTTT.

The chain uses TRBV2 and TRBJ2-1; TRBD2 matches at 10 bases. The junction had 7 bases not matched to a gene; V was cut back by 6 bases and J by 5 bases. This CDR3 spans 15 amino acids. Germline V CDR1 and CDR2: SNHLY, FYNNEI. The CDR3 is CASRADLAGDNEQFF. The CDR3 DNA follows: TGTGCCAGCAGGGCAGACCTAGCGGGGGACAATGAGCAGTTCTTC.

The V and J genes are TRBV24-1 and TRBJ2-1; TRBD2 matches 10 bases. Germline V gene sequence: CDR1 KGHDR, CDR2 SFDVKD. Trimming at V came to 3 bases and at J to 6 bases, leaving 10 bases not matched to a gene. There are 17 residues in the CDR3. The chain's CDR3 is CATSDAPLAGDSNEQFF. The CDR3 nucleotides are TGTGCCACCAGTGATGCGCCGCTAGCGGGAGATAGCAATGAGCAGTTCTTC.

The chain links TRBV4-1 to TRBJ2-1, with unresolved D. Germline CDR1 is MGHRA and CDR2 is YSYEKL. The CDR3 is 13 residues long. V was trimmed by 4 bases and J by 5 bases, leaving 9 bases between them. The DNA of the CDR3 is TGCGCCAGCAGCCTCCTGAGGAACAATGAGCAGTTCTTC. It codes for CASSLLRNNEQFF.

The CDR3 DNA is TGTGCCAGCAGCCGTAGCCAGCGCGGGAGTATGGCAGATACGCAGTATTTT. Translated, it gives CASSRSQRGSMADTQYF. The chain couples TRBV7-2 to TRBJ2-3; 7 positions match TRBD2. Germline V gives CDR1 SGHTA, CDR2 FQGNSA. The V segment lost 5 bases and the J segment 4 bases; nucleotides outside the gene matches: 15. The CDR3 loop spans 17 amino acids.

The chain employs TRBV7-3 and TRBJ2-5; 15 nucleotides match TRBD2. The J segment lost 1 base and the V segment lost 5 bases, leaving 2 bases of the junction unmatched. The CDR3 consists of 16 residues. CDR1 is SGHTA and CDR2 is FQGTGA in the germline V gene. The CDR3 sequence is CASSKGLAGGQETQYF. CDR3 in DNA: TGTGCCAGCAGCAAGGGACTAGCGGGGGGCCAAGAGACCCAGTACTTC.

This clonotype was seen a few times. This chain joins TRBV24-1 and TRBJ1-2; unclear D gene. Germline V gives CDR1 KGHDR, CDR2 SFDVKD. This CDR3 region has 14 residues. Trimming cost V 4 bases and J 4 bases, with 12 bases left between them. CDR3 DNA sequence: TGTGCCACCAGTGAATCGGGAAGGATCTATGGCTACACCTTC. This codes for CATSESGRIYGYTF.

This clonotype was seen only a few times. The V gene is TRBV12-3 or TRBV12-4, the J gene TRBJ1-3; TRBD1 is a possible D gene (5 bases). V was trimmed by 4 bases and J by 0 bases, leaving 16 bases between them. The CDR3 has 17 residues. CDR3 amino acids: CASSSGLGVVSGNTIYF. DNA of the CDR3: TGTGCCAGCAGTTCGGGACTTGGCGTAGTCTCTGGAAACACCATATATTTT.

This clonotype appeared a few times. The rearrangement links TRBV25-1 to TRBJ2-3; either TRBD1 or TRBD2 may supply D (5 bases each). Germline V gives CDR1 MGHDK, CDR2 SYGVNS. The CDR3 is 13 amino acids. V lost 6 bases to trimming and J lost 3 bases, with 10 bases between them. Written as DNA, the CDR3 is TGTGCCAGCAGGGACTCAGGGACAGATACGCAGTATTTT. Its protein is CASRDSGTDTQYF.

This clonotype was observed a few times. The rearrangement joins TRBV2 to TRBJ1-1; weak D call: TRBD1 (5 bases). Germline V gene sequence: CDR1 SNHLY, CDR2 FYNNEI. The CDR3 length is 13 residues. V lost 7 bases and J 0 bases, leaving 9 bases between the germline ends. The CDR3 region is CASTRQLNTEAFF. DNA of the CDR3: TGTGCCAGCACCCGACAGTTGAACACTGAAGCTTTCTTT.

The CDR3 region is CASSLAGVHQETQYF. The CDR3 coding sequence is TGTGCCAGCAGCTTAGCGGGGGTACACCAAGAGACCCAGTACTTC. This chain connects TRBV7-2 to TRBJ2-5; the D call may be TRBD1 or TRBD2 (5 bases each). From germline, CDR1 is SGHTA and CDR2 FQGNSA. The V gene lost 0 bases and the J gene lost 0 bases, with 8 bases spanning the gap. The CDR3 sequence is 15 residues long.

The chain recombines TRBV9 with TRBJ2-3, with 11 bases matching TRBD2. V lost 0 bases to trimming and J lost 5 bases; unmatched junction nucleotides: 11. CDR3 size: 18 residues. Germline CDR1 SGDLS, CDR2 YYNGEE. CDR3 residues: CASSVGGLAGTGGDTQYF. As DNA, the CDR3 is TGTGCCAGCAGCGTAGGAGGACTAGCGGGTACTGGCGGAGATACGCAGTATTTT. Filled out from reference TRBV9 and TRBJ2-3, the complete variable domain reads DSGVTQTPKHLITATGQRVTLRCSPRSGDLSVYWYQQSLDQGLQFLIQYYNGEERAKGNILERFSAQQFPDLHSELNLSSLELGDSALYFCASSVGGLAGTGGDTQYFGPGTRLTVL.

This clonotype has at least ten counts. CDR3 DNA: TGTGCCAGCAGCTTGGGGGGCCTTAGCTCCTACAATGAGCAGTTCTTC. Translation gives CASSLGGLSSYNEQFF. V and J are TRBV5-4 and TRBJ2-1; D might be TRBD1 (5 bases). The CDR3 length is 16 residues. V was shortened by 0 bases and J by 0 bases, with 10 bases between the two germline ends. CDR1 and CDR2 from the germline V gene are SGHNT and YYREEE (reference sequence). The full variable domain, rest sourced from reference TRBV5-4 and TRBJ2-1, is ETGVTQSPTHLIKTRGQQVTLRCSSQSGHNTVSWYQQALGQGPQFIFQYYREEENGRGNFPPRFSGLQFPNYSSELNVNALELDDSALYLCASSLGGLSSYNEQFFGPGTRLTVL.

The CDR3, as DNA: TGCGCCAGCAGCCGAACGTCGGAGCAGTTCTTC. It encodes CASSRTSEQFF. The chain employs TRBV5-1 and TRBJ2-1, with D hard to call. Trimming pared 4 bases from V and 10 bases from J, leaving 9 bases between. Germline CDR1 reads SGHRS; CDR2 reads YFSETQ. This CDR3 is built from 11 residues.

The V call is TRBV20-1, the J call TRBJ2-2, with 13 bases matching TRBD2. Per germline, CDR1 DFQATT and CDR2 SNEGSKA (reference sequence). The CDR3 length is 20 residues. V dropped 3 bases and J dropped 6; count of bases not matched to a gene: 19. CDR3 region: CSARIYRTSGSSRESGELFF. CDR3 nucleotide sequence: TGCAGTGCTAGGATCTACCGGACTAGCGGGAGCAGTCGGGAATCCGGGGAGCTGTTTTTT.

This clonotype has only a few counts. The chain links TRBV7-9 to TRBJ2-1; D gene ambiguous. Trimming removed 2 bases at V and 1 base at J, with 6 bases between. Germline loops: CDR1 SEHNR, CDR2 FQNEAQ (reference sequence). The CDR3 covers 14 residues. The CDR3: CASSLPGSYNEQFF. The CDR3 DNA follows: TGTGCCAGCAGCTTACCAGGTTCCTACAATGAGCAGTTCTTC.

This clonotype was found a few times. The V gene is TRBV5-1, the J gene TRBJ1-1; a possible D gene is TRBD1 (5 bases). CDR1 and CDR2 from the germline V gene are SGHRS and YFSETQ. V gave up 4 bases and J gave up 1 base, with 8 bases separating them. The CDR3 is made up of 13 amino acids. The CDR3 bases are TGCGCCAGCAGCAACGACAGGAACACTGAAGCTTTCTTT. It encodes CASSNDRNTEAFF.

CDR3 in amino acids: CAWSWTTSTDTQYF. CDR3 nucleotides: TGTGCCTGGAGTTGGACGACGAGCACAGATACGCAGTATTTT. The chain carries TRBV30 and TRBJ2-3, with no clear D. Trimming took off 2 bases at V and 0 bases at J, with 9 bases between the two ends. This CDR3 is built from 14 residues. The germline V gene has CDR1 GTSNPN and CDR2 SVGIG (reference sequence).